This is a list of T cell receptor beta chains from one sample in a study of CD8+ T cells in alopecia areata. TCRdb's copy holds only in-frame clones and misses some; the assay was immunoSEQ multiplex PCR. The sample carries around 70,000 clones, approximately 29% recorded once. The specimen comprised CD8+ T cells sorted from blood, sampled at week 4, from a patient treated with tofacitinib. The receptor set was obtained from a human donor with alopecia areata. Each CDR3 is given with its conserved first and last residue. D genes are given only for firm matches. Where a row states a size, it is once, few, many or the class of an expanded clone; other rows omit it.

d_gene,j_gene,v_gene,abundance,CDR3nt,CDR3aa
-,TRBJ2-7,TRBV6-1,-,TGTGCCAGCAGTGAATGGGGGAGCTCCTACGAGCAGTACTTC,CASSEWGSSYEQYF
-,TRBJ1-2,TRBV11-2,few,TGTGCCAGCAGCTTAGTGTCGGGTAGCTACACCTTC,CASSLVSGSYTF
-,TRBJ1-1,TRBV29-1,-,TGCAGCGCCATCCCCATCATGGCCCCTGAAGCTTTCTTT,CSAIPIMAPEAFF
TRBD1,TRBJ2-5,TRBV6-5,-,TGTGCCAGCAGTTACGGGACAGGGCGGGCCCAGTACTTC,CASSYGTGRAQYF
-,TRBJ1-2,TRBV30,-,TGTGCCTGGAGTTTTGGACCAGGAGATGGCTACACCTTC,CAWSFGPGDGYTF
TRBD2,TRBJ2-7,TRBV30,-,TGTGCCTGGGCGGGACTAGCGGGCTCCTACGAGCAGTACTTC,CAWAGLAGSYEQYF
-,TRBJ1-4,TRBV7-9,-,TGTGCCAGCAACGATCTAGACCCGAGGAATGAAAAACTGTTTTTT,CASNDLDPRNEKLFF
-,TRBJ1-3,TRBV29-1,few,TGCAGCGTTGAAGGTCTAGAAGCGACGGACTCTGGAAACACCATATATTTT,CSVEGLEATDSGNTIYF
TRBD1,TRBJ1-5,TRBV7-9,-,TGTGCCAGCAAGCAGGGGGCGGGTCAGCCCCAGCATTTT,CASKQGAGQPQHF
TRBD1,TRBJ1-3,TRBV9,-,TGTGCCAGCAGCGTCCAGACAGGGGATGGTGGAAACACCATATATTTT,CASSVQTGDGGNTIYF
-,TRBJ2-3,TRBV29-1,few,TGCAGCGTTGAAACGGTGGGATCGGCGCAGTATTTT,CSVETVGSAQYF
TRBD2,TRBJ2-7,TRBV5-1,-,TGCGCCAGCAACGCGGGAGCGAGCGAGCAGTACTTC,CASNAGASEQYF
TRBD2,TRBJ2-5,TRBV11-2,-,TGTGCCAGCAGCTCCCTAGCGGGAGGACTGGAGACCCAGTACTTC,CASSSLAGGLETQYF
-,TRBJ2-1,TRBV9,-,TGTGCCAGCAGCGGAACGCCGCGGGGCCTGACCTACAATGAGCAGTTCTTC,CASSGTPRGLTYNEQFF
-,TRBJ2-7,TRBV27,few,TGTGCCAGCAGTTTAGGGAGGCACCCGGCCTACGAGCAGTACTTC,CASSLGRHPAYEQYF
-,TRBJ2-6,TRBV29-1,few,TGCAGCGTGGTCAACAGGGTCTCTGGGGCCAACGTCCTGACTTTC,CSVVNRVSGANVLTF
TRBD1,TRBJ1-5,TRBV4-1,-,TGCGCCAGCAGCCAGGTGACAGGGGGCGGTCAGCCCCAGCATTTT,CASSQVTGGGQPQHF